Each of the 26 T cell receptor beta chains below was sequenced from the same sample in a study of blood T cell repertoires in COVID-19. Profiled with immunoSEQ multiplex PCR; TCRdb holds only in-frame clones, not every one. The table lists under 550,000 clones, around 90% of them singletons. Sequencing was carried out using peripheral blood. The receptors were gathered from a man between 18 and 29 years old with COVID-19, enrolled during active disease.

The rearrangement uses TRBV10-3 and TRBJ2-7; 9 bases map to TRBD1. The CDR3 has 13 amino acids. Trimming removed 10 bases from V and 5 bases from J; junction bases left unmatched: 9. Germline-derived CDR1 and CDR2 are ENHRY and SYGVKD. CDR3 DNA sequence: TGTGCCACGAACCGGGACAGGGTTAACGAGCAGTACTTC. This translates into CATNRDRVNEQYF.

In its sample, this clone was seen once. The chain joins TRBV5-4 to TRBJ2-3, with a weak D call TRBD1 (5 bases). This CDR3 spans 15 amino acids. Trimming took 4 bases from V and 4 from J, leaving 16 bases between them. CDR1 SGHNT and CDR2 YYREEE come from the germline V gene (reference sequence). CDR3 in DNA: TGTGCCAGCAGCCCCAGGGATGGGGTCGCAGATACGCAGTATTTT. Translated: CASSPRDGVADTQYF.

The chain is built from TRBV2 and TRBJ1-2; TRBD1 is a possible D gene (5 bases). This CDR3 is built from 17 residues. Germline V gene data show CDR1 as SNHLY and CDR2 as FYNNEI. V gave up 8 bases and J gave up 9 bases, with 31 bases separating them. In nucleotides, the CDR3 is TGTGCCAGCTTCCCCCAAGGGGCGGGGAGTAATAGAATGAGCTACACCTTC. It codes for CASFPQGAGSNRMSYTF.

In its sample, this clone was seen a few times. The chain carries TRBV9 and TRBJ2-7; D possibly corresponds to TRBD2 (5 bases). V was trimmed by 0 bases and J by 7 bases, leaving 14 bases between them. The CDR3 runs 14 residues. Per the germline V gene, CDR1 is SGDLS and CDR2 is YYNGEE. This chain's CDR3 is CASSVVETRGEQYF. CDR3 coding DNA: TGTGCCAGCAGCGTAGTGGAGACCCGAGGGGAGCAGTACTTC. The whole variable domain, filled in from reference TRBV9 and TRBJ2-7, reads DSGVTQTPKHLITATGQRVTLRCSPRSGDLSVYWYQQSLDQGLQFLIQYYNGEERAKGNILERFSAQQFPDLHSELNLSSLELGDSALYFCASSVVETRGEQYFGPGTRLTVT.

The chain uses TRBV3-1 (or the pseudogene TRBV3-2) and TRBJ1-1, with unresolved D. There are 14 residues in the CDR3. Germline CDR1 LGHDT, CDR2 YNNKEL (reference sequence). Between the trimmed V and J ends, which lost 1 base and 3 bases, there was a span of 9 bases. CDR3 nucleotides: TGTGCCAGCAGCCAAGGTGTCGGGGACACTGAAGCTTTCTTT. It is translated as CASSQGVGDTEAFF.

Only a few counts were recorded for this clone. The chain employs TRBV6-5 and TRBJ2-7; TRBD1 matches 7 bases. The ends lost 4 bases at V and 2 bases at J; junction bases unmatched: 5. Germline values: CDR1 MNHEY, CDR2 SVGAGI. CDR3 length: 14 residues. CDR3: CASSFRQGPYEQYF. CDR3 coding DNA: TGTGCCAGCAGTTTTAGACAGGGCCCCTACGAGCAGTACTTC.

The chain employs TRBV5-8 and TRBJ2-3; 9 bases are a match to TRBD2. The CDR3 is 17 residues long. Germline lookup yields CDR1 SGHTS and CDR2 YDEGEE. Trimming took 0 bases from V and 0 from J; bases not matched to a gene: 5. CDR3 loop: CASSLAATSGSTDTQYF. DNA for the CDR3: TGTGCCAGCAGCTTGGCGGCCACTAGCGGGAGCACAGATACGCAGTATTTT.

The CDR3 spells CAISEPGTGGASGNTIYF. The CDR3 DNA reads TGTGCCATCAGTGAGCCCGGGACAGGGGGCGCCTCTGGAAACACCATATATTTT. The chain carries TRBV10-3 and TRBJ1-3; 12 bases map to TRBD1. CDR1 and CDR2 (germline): ENHRY, SYGVKD. This CDR3 has 18 residues. J was trimmed by 0 bases and V by 2 bases; bases with no gene match: 5.

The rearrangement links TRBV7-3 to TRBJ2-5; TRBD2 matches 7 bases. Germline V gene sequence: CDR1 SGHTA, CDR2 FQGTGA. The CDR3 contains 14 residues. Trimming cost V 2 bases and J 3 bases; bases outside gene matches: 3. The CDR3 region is CASSLSAGEETQYF. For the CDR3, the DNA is TGTGCCAGCAGCTTATCGGCGGGAGAAGAGACCCAGTACTTC.

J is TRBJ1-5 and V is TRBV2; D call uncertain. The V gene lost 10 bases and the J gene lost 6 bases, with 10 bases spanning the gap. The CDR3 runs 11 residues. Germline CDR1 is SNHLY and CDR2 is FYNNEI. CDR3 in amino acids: CATGLAQPQHF. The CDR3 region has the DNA TGTGCCACGGGTCTCGCTCAGCCCCAGCATTTT. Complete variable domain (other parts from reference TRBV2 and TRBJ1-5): EPEVTQTPSHQVTQMGQEVILRCVPISNHLYFYWYRQILGQKVEFLVSFYNNEISEKSEIFDDQFSVERPDGSNFTLKIRSTKLEDSAMYFCATGLAQPQHFGDGTRLSIL.

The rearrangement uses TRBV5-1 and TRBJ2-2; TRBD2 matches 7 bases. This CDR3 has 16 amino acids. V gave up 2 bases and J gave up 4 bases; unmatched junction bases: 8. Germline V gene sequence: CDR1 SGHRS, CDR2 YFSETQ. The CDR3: CASSFPGLRTTGELFF. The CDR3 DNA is TGCGCCAGCAGCTTTCCGGGACTAAGGACCACCGGGGAGCTGTTTTTT.

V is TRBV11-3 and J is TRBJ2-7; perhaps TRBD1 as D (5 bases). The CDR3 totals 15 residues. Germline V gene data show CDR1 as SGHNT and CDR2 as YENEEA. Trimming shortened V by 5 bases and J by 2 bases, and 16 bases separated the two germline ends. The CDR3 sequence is CASSPMTRVPYEQYF. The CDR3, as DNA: TGTGCCAGCAGCCCAATGACCAGGGTTCCCTACGAGCAGTACTTC.

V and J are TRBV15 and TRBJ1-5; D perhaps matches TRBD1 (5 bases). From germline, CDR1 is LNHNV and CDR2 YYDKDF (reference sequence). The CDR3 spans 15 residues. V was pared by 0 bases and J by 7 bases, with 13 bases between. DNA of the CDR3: TGTGCCACCAGCAGAGATAAAGGGGTCGGGCAGCCCCAGCATTTT. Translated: CATSRDKGVGQPQHF.

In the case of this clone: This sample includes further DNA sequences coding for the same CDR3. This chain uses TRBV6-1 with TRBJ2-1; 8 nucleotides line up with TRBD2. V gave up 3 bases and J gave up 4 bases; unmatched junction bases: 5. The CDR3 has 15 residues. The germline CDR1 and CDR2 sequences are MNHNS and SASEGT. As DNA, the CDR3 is TGTGCCAGCAGTGAGGGCGGGGGGCCTTACAATGAGCAGTTCTTC. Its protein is CASSEGGGPYNEQFF.

DNA for the CDR3: TGTGCCAGCAGGGGGACAGGGGGAGAGACCCAGTACTTC. It is translated as CASRGTGGETQYF. This chain links TRBV5-6 with TRBJ2-5; 11 bases are a match to TRBD1. The germline gives CDR1 SGHDT, CDR2 YYEEEE. The ends lost 5 bases at V and 4 bases at J; junction bases unmatched: 1. This CDR3 is 13 amino acids long.

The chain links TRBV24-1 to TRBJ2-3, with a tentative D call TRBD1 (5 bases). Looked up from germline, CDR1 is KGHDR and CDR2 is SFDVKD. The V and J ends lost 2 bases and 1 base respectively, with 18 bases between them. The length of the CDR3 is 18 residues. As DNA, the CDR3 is TGTGCCACCAGTGATTCCCCATCCAGTGGGGCGGGCACAGATACGCAGTATTTT. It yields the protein CATSDSPSSGAGTDTQYF.

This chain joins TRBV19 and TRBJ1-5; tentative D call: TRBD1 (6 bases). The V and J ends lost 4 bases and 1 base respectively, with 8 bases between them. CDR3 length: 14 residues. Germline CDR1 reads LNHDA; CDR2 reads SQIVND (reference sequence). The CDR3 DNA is TGTGCCAGTAGTAGACAGGCGAGCAATCAGCCCCAGCATTTT. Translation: CASSRQASNQPQHF. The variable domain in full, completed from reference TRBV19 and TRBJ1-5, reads DGGITQSPKYLFRKEGQNVTLSCEQNLNHDAMYWYRQDPGQGLRLIYYSQIVNDFQKGDIAEGYSVSREKKESFPLTVTSAQKNPTAFYLCASSRQASNQPQHFGDGTRLSIL.

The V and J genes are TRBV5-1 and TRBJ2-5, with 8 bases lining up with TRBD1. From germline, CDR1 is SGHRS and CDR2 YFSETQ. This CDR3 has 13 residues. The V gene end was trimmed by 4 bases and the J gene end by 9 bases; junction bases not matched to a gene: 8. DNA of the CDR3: TGCGCCAGCAGCCTAGGACAGGGTCATCCCCAGTACTTC. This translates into CASSLGQGHPQYF.

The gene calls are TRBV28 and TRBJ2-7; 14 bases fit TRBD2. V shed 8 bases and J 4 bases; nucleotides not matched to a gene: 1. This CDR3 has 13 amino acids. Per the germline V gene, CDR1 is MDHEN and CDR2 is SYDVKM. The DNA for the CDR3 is TGTGCCAGCGGACTAGCGGGAGGTTACGAGCAGTACTTC. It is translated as CASGLAGGYEQYF.

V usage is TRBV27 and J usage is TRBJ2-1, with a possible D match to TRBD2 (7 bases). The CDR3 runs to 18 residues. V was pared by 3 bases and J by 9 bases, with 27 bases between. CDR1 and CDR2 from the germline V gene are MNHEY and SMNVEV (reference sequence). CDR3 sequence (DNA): TGTGCCAGCAGTTTCCTGTCTAGCGGAGGGGGGCCGGTTGGTGAGCAGTTCTTC. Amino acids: CASSFLSSGGGPVGEQFF.

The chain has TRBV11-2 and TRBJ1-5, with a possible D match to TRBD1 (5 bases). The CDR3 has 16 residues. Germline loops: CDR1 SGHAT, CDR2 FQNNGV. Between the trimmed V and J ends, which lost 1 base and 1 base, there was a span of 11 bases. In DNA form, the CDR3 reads TGTGCCAGCAGCTTAGGGCAGGGAATAAGCAATCAGCCCCAGCATTTT. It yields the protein CASSLGQGISNQPQHF.

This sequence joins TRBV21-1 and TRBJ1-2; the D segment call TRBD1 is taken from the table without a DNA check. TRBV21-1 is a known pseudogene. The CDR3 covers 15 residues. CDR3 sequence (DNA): TGTGCCAGCAGCAAAATGAAGGACAGCGGCTATGGCTACACCTTC. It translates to CASSKMKDSGYGYTF.

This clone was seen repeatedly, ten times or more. The CDR3 sequence is CASSERLSYEQYF. The CDR3 DNA is TGTGCCAGCAGCGAGCGGTTATCCTACGAGCAGTACTTC. This sequence joins TRBV4-2 and TRBJ2-7; possible D gene TRBD2, 5 bases. The ends were cut back, 5 bases at V and 1 base at J, with 9 bases in the middle. The CDR3 spans 13 residues. Germline CDR1 is LGHNA and CDR2 is YNFKEQ.

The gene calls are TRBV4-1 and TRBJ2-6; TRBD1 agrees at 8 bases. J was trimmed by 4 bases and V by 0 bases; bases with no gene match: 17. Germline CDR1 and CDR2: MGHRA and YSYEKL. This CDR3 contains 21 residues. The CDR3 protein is CASSQDRDRGALGYGANVLTF. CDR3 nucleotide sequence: TGCGCCAGCAGCCAAGATCGTGACAGGGGTGCCCTAGGGTACGGGGCCAACGTCCTGACTTTC.

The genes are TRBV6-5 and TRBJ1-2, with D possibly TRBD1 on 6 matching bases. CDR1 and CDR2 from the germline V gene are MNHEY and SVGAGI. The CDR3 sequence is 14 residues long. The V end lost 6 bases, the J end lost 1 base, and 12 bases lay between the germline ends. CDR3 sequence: CASSNRVFNYGYTF. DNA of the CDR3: TGTGCCAGCAGCAACAGGGTTTTTAACTATGGCTACACCTTC.

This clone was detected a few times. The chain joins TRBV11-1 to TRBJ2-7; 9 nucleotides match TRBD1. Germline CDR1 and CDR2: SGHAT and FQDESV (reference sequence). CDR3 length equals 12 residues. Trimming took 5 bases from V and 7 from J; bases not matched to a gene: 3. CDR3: CASSTGQGEQYF. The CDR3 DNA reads TGTGCCAGCAGCACCGGACAGGGGGAGCAGTACTTC.